This TCR beta chain came from a study of control samples from healthy donors and cancer patients. Profiling relied on immunoSEQ multiplex PCR, and the TCRdb table lists in-frame clones only, not all of them. The sample has about 98,000 clones; about 79% are singletons. This clone was detected only a few times. The V end was cut by 5 bases, the J end by 1 base, with 11 bases between. Germline values: CDR1 SGHAT, CDR2 FQNNGV. The CDR3 is made up of 14 amino acids. Sequenced material: blood. The receptor comes from a woman younger than 45 in good health. The chain carries TRBV11-2 and TRBJ1-1, with D perhaps matching TRBD1 (6 bases). The CDR3 here is CASSDRGGNTEAFF. The DNA for the CDR3 is TGTGCCAGCAGCGATCGAGGGGGGAACACTGAAGCTTTCTTT.